The sequence of this T cell receptor beta chain was determined in a study of T cells in Graves' hyperthyroidism and ophthalmopathy (dated by TCRdb to about 2019). About the study as a whole: Peripheral blood was collected at initial diagnosis, before any treatment. The 100 discovery patients were divided at random into training and test sets in a 7:3 ratio. After blood sampling, hyperthyroidism patients were treated with methimazole at a starting dose of 30 mg daily, and ophthalmopathy patients were treated with high-dose intravenous methylprednisolone. Prospective prediction of ophthalmopathy was tested in an independent validation cohort consisting of fewer than 20 hyperthyroidism patients and 15 or so patients who later progressed to ophthalmopathy. TCR V-J signatures able to tell the groups apart were searched for in a discovery cohort of some 100 patients, of whom 43 had Graves' ophthalmopathy and roughly 57 had stable Graves' hyperthyroidism. Thyroid tissue and blood T-cell repertoires from about 6 Graves' hyperthyroidism patients were also compared in the study. According to the paper, TCR Vbeta CDR3 sequencing was carried out on some 130 peripheral blood samples, which came from more than 40 ophthalmopathy, 80 or so hyperthyroidism and roughly 17 progressor patients. Results the study describes overall, beyond this receptor: In validation, progression to ophthalmopathy was predicted by the model with 55% to 71% sensitivity and 72% to 85% specificity, a median of roughly six months before onset. No statistical method was used to set the sample size in advance, and investigators knew the group allocation. A model built on a 13 V-J signature distinguished ophthalmopathy from stable hyperthyroidism, reaching 87.88% sensitivity and approximately 83% specificity in cross-validation and 80%/75% in testing. Blood samples also contained most of the expanded thyroid clonotypes (frequency above 0.001), which suggests that blood repertoires may reflect thyroid immune responses.

On this clonotype: Its antigen remains unidentified. Base qualities are not provided; no much larger clone lies one nucleotide away.

Amplification of TCR beta CDR3 regions was carried out from RNA transcripts. For the first round of RT-PCR on the TCR CDR3, the HTBI primer set was used together with the Qiagen OneStep RT-PCR kit. A second multiplex PCR round built the libraries, followed by size selection and purification. The libraries were sequenced on an Illumina HiSeq2000 using paired-end 100 bp reads. In the authors' own workflow: SOAPnuke was used to process the raw data, with reads discarded if the reads contained adapters or uncalled bases, had a mean Phred below 15, or lacked an exact constant-primer or identifier match. High-quality paired reads were merged with COPE v1.2.5, and unique nucleotide sequences were defined as clonotypes. MiTCR v1.1 was used to align the clonotypes against IMGT TRBV, TRBD and TRBJ reference segments. Only V-J combinations with frequency above 0.0001, covering about 99% of repertoires, were analysed. A TCS score was defined as the ratio between F50 (clonal expansion) and ExV (chaos), using BLOSUM62-based TCRdist between CDR3 peptides within each V-J. Welch's t-statistics and random forest reduced around 520 V-J features to about 13, which were used in a naive Bayes classifier (R e1071). TCRdb ran its own pipeline on the public reads, namely fastp trimming at Q25 and MiXCR clone calling, and kept in-frame beta chains. Every CDR3 protein is listed once, alongside the most common genes and DNA of its rows. TCRdb's processing, not the authors' own work, is the source of the V and J calls. The sample table holds roughly 630,000 distinct CDR3 sequences, of which about a sixth were seen once. The top ten clonotypes cover under 7.5% of the sample.

The germline V gene yields SGHDT for CDR1 and YYEEEE for CDR2. V is reduced by 4 bases and J by 6 bases, leaving a spacing of 14 bases between them. Counted from cysteine to phenylalanine, this CDR3 has 14 amino acids. Only the CDR3 DNA stays, 42 bases, in frame from base 1. Graves' hyperthyroidism was defined as stable when no progression to ophthalmopathy occurred over 18 months of follow-up. Hyperthyroidism patients were aged 18 to 65 years and newly diagnosed, with disease duration of less than 2 months. Any patient with an uncontrolled infection, another autoimmune disease, pregnancy or lactation was excluded. Diagnoses relied on clinical symptoms, serum thyroxine and TRAb, thyroid ultrasound and orbital computed tomography. PBMCs were separated from roughly 9.6 ml of fresh peripheral blood using Ficoll-Paque density gradient centrifugation. Trizol reagent was used to extract total RNA, and RNA quality was then checked on an Agilent 2100 Bioanalyzer.

The chain is made from TRBV5-6 and TRBJ2-1; the D segment cannot be called with confidence. What was sequenced was blood. The TCR was taken from a woman in her 30s with Graves' hyperthyroidism. The CDR3 reads CASSPIRGINEQFF. The DNA sequence is as follows: TGTGCCAGCAGCCCCATTCGCGGAATCAATGAGCAGTTCTTC.